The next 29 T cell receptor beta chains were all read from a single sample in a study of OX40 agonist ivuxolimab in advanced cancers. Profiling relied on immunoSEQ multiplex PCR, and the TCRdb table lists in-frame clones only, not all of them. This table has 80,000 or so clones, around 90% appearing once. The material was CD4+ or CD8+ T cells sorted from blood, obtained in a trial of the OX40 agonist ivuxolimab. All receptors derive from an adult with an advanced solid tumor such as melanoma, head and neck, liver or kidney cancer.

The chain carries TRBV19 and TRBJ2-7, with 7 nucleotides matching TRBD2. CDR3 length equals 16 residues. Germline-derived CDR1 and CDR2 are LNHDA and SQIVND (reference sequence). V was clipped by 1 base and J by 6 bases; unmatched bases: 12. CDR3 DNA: TGTGCCAGTAGTATAGGTCAGCGGGAAGGTTCCCGCGAGCAGTACTTC. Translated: CASSIGQREGSREQYF. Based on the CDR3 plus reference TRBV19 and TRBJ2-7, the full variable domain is DGGITQSPKYLFRKEGQNVTLSCEQNLNHDAMYWYRQDPGQGLRLIYYSQIVNDFQKGDIAEGYSVSREKKESFPLTVTSAQKNPTAFYLCASSIGQREGSREQYFGPGTRLTVT.

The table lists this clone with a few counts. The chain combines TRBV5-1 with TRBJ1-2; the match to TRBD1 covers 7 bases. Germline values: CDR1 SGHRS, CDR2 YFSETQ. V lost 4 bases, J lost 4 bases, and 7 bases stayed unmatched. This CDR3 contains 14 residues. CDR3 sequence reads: CASSGDRAIYGYTF. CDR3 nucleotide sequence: TGCGCCAGCAGCGGAGACAGGGCGATCTATGGCTACACCTTC.

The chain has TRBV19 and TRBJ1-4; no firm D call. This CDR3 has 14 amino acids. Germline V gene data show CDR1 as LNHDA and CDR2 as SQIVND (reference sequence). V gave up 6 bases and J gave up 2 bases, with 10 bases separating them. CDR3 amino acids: CASRNRATNEKLFF. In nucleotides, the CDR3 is TGTGCCAGTAGAAACAGAGCCACTAATGAAAAACTGTTTTTT.

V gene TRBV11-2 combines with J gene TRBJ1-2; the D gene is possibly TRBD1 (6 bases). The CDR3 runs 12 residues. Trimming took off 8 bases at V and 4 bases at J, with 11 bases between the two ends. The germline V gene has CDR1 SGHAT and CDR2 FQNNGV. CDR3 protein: CASSRTVYGYTF. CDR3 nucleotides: TGTGCCAGCTCACGGACAGTCTATGGCTACACCTTC.

CDR3: CASSPLSFDYNEQFF. The CDR3 DNA is TGTGCCAGCTCACCTCTAAGCTTTGACTACAATGAGCAGTTCTTC. This chain links TRBV18 with TRBJ2-1; no reliable D call. CDR1 and CDR2 (germline): KGHSH, LQKENI. The V end lost 3 bases, the J end lost 3 bases, and 12 bases lay between the germline ends. The CDR3 spans 15 residues.

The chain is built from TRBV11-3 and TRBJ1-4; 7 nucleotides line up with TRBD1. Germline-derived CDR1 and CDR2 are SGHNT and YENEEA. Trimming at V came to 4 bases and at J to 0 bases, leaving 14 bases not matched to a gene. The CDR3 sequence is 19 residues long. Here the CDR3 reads CASSSSDRLSLATNEKLFF. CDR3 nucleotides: TGTGCCAGCAGCTCCTCGGACAGGCTTTCATTAGCAACTAATGAAAAACTGTTTTTT.

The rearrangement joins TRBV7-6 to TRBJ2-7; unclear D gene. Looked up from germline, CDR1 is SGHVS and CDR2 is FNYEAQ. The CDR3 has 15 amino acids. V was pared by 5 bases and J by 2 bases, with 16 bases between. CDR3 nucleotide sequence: TGTGCCAGCAGCCTTACGACATCACACACCTACGAGCAGTACTTC. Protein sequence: CASSLTTSHTYEQYF.

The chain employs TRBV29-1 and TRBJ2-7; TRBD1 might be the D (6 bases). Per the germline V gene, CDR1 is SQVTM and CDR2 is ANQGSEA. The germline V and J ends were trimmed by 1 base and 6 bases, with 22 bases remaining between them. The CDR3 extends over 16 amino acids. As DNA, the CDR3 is TGCAGCGTTGAAGCCGGGTGGGGGCTCTCTGGAGTCGAGCAGTACTTC. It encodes CSVEAGWGLSGVEQYF.

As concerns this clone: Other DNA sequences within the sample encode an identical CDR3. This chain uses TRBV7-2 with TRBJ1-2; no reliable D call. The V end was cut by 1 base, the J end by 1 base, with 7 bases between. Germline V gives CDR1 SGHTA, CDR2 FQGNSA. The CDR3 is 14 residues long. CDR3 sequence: CASSLESGNYGYTF. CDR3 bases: TGTGCCAGCAGCTTAGAGTCGGGTAACTATGGCTACACCTTC.

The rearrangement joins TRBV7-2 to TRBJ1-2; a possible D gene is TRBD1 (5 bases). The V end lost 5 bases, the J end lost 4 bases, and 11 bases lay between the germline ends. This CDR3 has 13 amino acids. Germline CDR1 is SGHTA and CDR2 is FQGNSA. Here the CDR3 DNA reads TGTGCCAGCAGCCCCGGGGGGATCTATGGCTACACCTTC. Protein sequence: CASSPGGIYGYTF.

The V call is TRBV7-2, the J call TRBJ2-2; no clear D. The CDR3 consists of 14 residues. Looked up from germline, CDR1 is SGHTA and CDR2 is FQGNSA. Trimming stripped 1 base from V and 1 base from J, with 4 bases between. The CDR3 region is CASSLGGNTGELFF. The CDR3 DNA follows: TGTGCCAGCAGCTTAGGGGGGAACACCGGGGAGCTGTTTTTT.

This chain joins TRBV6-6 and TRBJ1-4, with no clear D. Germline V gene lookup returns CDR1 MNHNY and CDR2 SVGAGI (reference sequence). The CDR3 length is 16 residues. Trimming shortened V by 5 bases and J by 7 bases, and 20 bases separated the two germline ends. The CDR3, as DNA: TGTGCCAGCAGTGCCGGACCGCCCCCGGCTAGTGAAAAACTGTTTTTT. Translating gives CASSAGPPPASEKLFF.

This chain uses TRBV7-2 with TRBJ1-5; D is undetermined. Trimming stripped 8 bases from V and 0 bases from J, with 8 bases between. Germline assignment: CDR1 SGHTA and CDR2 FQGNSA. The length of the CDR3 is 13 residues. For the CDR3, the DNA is TGTGCCAGCGGTCTTGATAGCAATCAGCCCCAGCATTTT. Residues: CASGLDSNQPQHF.

The CDR3 nucleotides are TGTGCCAGCAGGCAGTATGGTAATGAAAAACTGTTTTTT. Its translation is CASRQYGNEKLFF. This chain joins TRBV2 and TRBJ1-4; D remains unclear. The V end was cut by 6 bases, the J end by 4 bases, with 9 bases between. The germline gives CDR1 SNHLY, CDR2 FYNNEI. CDR3 length: 13 amino acids.

The CDR3 DNA follows: TGTGCCTGGAGGTCCGGACGCCTCTCTGGAAACACCATATATTTT. Translation: CAWRSGRLSGNTIYF. The chain employs TRBV30 and TRBJ1-3; no clear D gene. V was shortened by 3 bases and J by 0 bases, with 12 bases between the two germline ends. CDR3 length: 15 amino acids. Germline CDR1 reads GTSNPN; CDR2 reads SVGIG (reference sequence).

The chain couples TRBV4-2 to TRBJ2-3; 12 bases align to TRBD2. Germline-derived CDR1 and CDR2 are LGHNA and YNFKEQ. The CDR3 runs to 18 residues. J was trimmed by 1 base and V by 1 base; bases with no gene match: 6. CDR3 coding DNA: TGTGCCAGCAGCCAAGCGGCTAGCGGGGGGGCAGGCACAGATACGCAGTATTTT. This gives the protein CASSQAASGGAGTDTQYF.

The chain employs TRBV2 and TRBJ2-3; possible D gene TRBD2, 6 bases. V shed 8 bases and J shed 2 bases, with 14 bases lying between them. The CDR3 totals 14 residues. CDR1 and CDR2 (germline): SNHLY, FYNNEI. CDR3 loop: CASVGLSLTDTQYF. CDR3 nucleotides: TGTGCCAGCGTGGGACTCTCTCTCACAGATACGCAGTATTTT.

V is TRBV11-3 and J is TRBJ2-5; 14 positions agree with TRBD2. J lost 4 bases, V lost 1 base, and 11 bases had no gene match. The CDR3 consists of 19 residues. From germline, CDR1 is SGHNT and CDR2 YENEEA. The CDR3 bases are TGTGCCAGCAGCTTAGCCCAGACTAGCGGGGGGGCCGGGGGAGAGACCCAGTACTTC. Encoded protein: CASSLAQTSGGAGGETQYF.

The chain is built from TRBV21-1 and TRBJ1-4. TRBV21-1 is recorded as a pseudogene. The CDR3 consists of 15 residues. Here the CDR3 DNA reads TGTGCCAGCAGCAAACGCCGGGGGAGGAATGAAAAACTGTTTTTT. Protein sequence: CASSKRRGRNEKLFF.

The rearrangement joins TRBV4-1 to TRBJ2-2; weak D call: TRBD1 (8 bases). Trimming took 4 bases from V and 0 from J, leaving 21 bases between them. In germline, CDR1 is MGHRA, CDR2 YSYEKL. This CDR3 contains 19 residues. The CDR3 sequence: CASSLYLTGGASNTGELFF. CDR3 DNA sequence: TGCGCCAGCAGCCTCTACCTCACAGGGGGGGCGTCGAACACCGGGGAGCTGTTTTTT.

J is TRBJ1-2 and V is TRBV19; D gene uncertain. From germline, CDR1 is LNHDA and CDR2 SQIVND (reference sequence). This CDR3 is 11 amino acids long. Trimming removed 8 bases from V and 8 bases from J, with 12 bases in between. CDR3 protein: CASLKGYGYTF. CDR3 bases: TGTGCCAGTCTGAAGGGCTACGGCTACACCTTC.

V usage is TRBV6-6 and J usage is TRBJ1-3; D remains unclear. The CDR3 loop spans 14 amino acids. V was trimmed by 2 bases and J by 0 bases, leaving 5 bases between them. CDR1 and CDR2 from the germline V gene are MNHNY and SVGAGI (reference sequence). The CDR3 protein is CASSYGDSGNTIYF. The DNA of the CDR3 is TGTGCCAGCAGTTACGGAGACTCTGGAAACACCATATATTTT.

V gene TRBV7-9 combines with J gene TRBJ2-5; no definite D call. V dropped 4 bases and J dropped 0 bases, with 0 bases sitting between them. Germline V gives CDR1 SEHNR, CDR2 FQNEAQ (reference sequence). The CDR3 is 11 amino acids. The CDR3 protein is CASSYQETQYF. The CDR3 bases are TGTGCCAGCAGCTACCAAGAGACCCAGTACTTC.

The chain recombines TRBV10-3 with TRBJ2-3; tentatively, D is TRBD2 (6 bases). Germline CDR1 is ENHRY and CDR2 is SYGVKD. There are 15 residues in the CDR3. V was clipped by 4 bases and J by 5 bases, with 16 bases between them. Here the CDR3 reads CAISGGRDSGDTQYF. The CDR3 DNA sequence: TGTGCCATCAGTGGGGGCCGGGACTCGGGAGATACGCAGTATTTT.

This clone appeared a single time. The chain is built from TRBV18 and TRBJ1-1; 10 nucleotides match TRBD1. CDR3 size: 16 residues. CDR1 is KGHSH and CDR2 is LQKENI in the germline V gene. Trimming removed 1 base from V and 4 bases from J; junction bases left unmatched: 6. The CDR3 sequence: CASSPLGTGVGTEAFF. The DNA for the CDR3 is TGTGCCAGCTCACCACTAGGGACAGGGGTGGGCACTGAAGCTTTCTTT.

CDR3 DNA: TGTGCCAGTTCGTCCTCACCCATTTTCTCCTACGAGCAGTACTTC. This translates into CASSSSPIFSYEQYF. The rearrangement joins TRBV19 to TRBJ2-7; D gene unclear. Germline V CDR1 and CDR2: LNHDA, SQIVND (reference sequence). V dropped 8 bases and J dropped 0 bases, with 17 bases sitting between them. The CDR3 is 15 amino acids.

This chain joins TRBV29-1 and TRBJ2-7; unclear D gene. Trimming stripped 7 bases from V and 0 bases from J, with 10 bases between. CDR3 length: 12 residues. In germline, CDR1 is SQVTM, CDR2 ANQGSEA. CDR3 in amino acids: CSAFDSSYEQYF. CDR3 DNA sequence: TGCAGCGCTTTTGACTCCTCCTACGAGCAGTACTTC.

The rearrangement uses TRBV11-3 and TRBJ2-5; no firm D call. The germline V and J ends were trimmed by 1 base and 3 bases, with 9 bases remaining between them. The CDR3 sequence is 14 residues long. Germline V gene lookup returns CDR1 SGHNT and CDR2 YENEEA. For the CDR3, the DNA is TGTGCCAGCAGCTTAGGACAACCCGAAGAGACCCAGTACTTC. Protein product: CASSLGQPEETQYF.

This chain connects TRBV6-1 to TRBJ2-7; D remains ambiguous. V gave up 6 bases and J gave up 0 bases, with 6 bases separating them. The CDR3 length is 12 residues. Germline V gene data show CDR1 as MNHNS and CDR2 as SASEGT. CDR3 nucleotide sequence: TGTGCCAGCAGAACCTCCTCCTACGAGCAGTACTTC. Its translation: CASRTSSYEQYF.